The 2 T cell receptor beta chains below come from one sample, sequenced in a study of CD8 T cells in Susac syndrome. RNA was extracted with the RNeasy kit, and a quantity of roughly 0.5 to 1 ug was reverse transcribed using random hexamers. TCRdb re-called the immunoSEQ multiplex PCR reads through MiXCR, storing one row per CDR3 protein. The repertoire has some 2,000 distinct CDR3 sequences, 55% to 70% of them found once; the top ten carry roughly a tenth. Staining for CD27 and CD45RA defined the memory subsets used in TEMRA sorting. The specimen was CD8+ TEMRA cells from PBMCs. Sample subset: FACS-sorted terminally differentiated effector memory CD8+ T cells re-expressing CD45RA (CD8+ TEMRA). The receptors shown here come from a human donor with Susac syndrome.

The chain has TRBV5-1 and TRBJ2-1; possible D gene TRBD2, 6 bases. The CDR3 totals 14 residues. Germline CDR1 and CDR2: SGHRS and YFSETQ. Trimming stripped 3 bases from V and 4 bases from J, with 11 bases between. CDR3 loop: CASSSGLTYNEQFF. The CDR3 nucleotides read TGCGCCAGCAGCTCGGGACTCACTTACAATGAGCAGTTCTTC.

V is TRBV5-6 and J is TRBJ1-2, with a weak D call TRBD1 (5 bases). The V end lost 5 bases, the J end lost 3 bases, and 20 bases lay between the germline ends. CDR1 and CDR2 from the germline V gene are SGHDT and YYEEEE. This CDR3 has 16 residues. The CDR3: CASRALFDSLHYGYTF. The CDR3 DNA reads TGTGCCAGCAGGGCCTTATTCGACAGCCTTCACTATGGCTACACCTTC.